This TCR beta chain came from a study of blood T cell repertoires in COVID-19. This clone was seen only a few times. CDR3 length: 15 residues. Germline loops: CDR1 LNHDA, CDR2 SQIVND (reference sequence). Trimming removed 5 bases from V and 1 base from J; junction bases left unmatched: 4. Sequencing was performed with immunoSEQ multiplex PCR; in TCRdb, only in-frame clones are kept and a portion is missing. This sample has around 400,000 clones, with less than 90% found just once. The sequenced sample consisted of PBMCs or T cells enriched from blood (not recorded which). This chain uses TRBV19 with TRBJ2-2, with 7 bases aligning to TRBD1. The TCR sequence derives from a woman in her 50s who had recovered from COVID-19. The CDR3 loop is CASSARTGNTGELFF. The CDR3 DNA is TGTGCCAGTAGTGCCCGGACAGGGAACACCGGGGAGCTGTTTTTT.